The 30 T cell receptor beta chains below come from one sample, sequenced in a study of OX40 agonist ivuxolimab in advanced cancers. TCRdb's table, derived via immunoSEQ multiplex PCR, lists solely in-frame clones and lacks some. The sample records about 79,000 clones, approximately 88% being singletons. The source material was CD4+ or CD8+ T cells sorted from blood, sampled in a trial of the OX40 agonist ivuxolimab. The receptor source for this set is an adult with an advanced solid tumor such as melanoma, head and neck, liver or kidney cancer.

The V and J genes are TRBV6-1 and TRBJ2-6; D ambiguous. V lost 1 base and J lost 1, with 5 bases in between. CDR3 size: 15 residues. Germline CDR1 and CDR2: MNHNS and SASEGT. This CDR3 reads CASSEGQSGANVLTF. The CDR3 bases are TGTGCCAGCAGTGAAGGGCAGTCTGGGGCCAACGTCCTGACTTTC.

The rearrangement links TRBV27 to TRBJ2-1; the D gene is possibly TRBD2 (5 bases). The CDR3 is 15 residues long. Trimming shortened V by 5 bases and J by 6 bases, and 17 bases separated the two germline ends. The germline gives CDR1 MNHEY, CDR2 SMNVEV (reference sequence). The CDR3 is CASSPRLGSFNEQFF. For the CDR3, the DNA is TGTGCCAGCAGTCCCCGATTAGGGAGTTTCAATGAGCAGTTCTTC.

The chain links TRBV5-1 to TRBJ1-4; TRBD1 aligns across 10 bases. Germline CDR1 reads SGHRS; CDR2 reads YFSETQ. The CDR3 runs to 16 residues. V lost 4 bases to trimming and J lost 5 bases; unmatched junction nucleotides: 8. CDR3 region: CASSLWGTGENEKLFF. The CDR3 DNA reads as TGCGCCAGCAGCCTGTGGGGGACAGGGGAAAATGAAAAACTGTTTTTT.

In this sample, this clone turned up a few times. This sequence joins TRBV5-5 and TRBJ2-5, with D perhaps TRBD2 (6 bases). The CDR3 runs to 14 residues. Looked up from germline, CDR1 is SGHKS and CDR2 is YYEKEE (reference sequence). V gave up 4 bases and J gave up 1 base, with 11 bases separating them. As DNA, the CDR3 is TGTGCCAGCAGCCGAATCGGGGGCCAAGAGACCCAGTACTTC. Amino acid sequence: CASSRIGGQETQYF.

This clone turned up a few times. This chain joins TRBV7-6 and TRBJ2-7, with D perhaps TRBD2 (6 bases). From germline, CDR1 is SGHVS and CDR2 FNYEAQ. V shed 3 bases and J shed 6 bases, with 15 bases lying between them. CDR3 size: 14 residues. In DNA, the CDR3 is TGTGCCAGCAGCTTGGCGGGATCATCATCCGAGCAGTACTTC. Amino acids: CASSLAGSSSEQYF.

The chain employs TRBV2 and TRBJ2-1, with a tentative D call TRBD1 (6 bases). Germline loops: CDR1 SNHLY, CDR2 FYNNEI. CDR3 length: 15 residues. The V end lost 1 base, the J end lost 4 bases, and 11 bases lay between the germline ends. For the CDR3, the DNA is TGTGCCAGCAGTGAAGAGTCCGGACAGTACAATGAGCAGTTCTTC. It yields the protein CASSEESGQYNEQFF.

This clone has more than one count but fewer than ten. The CDR3 DNA reads TGTGCCAGCAGCAACCCGGGACATTTTTATGGCTACACCTTC. This gives the protein CASSNPGHFYGYTF. The rearrangement uses TRBV7-9 and TRBJ1-2, with D possibly matching TRBD1 (6 bases). The CDR3 consists of 14 residues. The V gene's germline CDR1 is SEHNR and CDR2 FQNEAQ (reference sequence). The V end lost 5 bases, the J end lost 5 bases, and 15 bases lay between the germline ends.

V and J are TRBV18 and TRBJ2-5; D is perhaps TRBD2 (5 bases). The CDR3 is made up of 13 amino acids. Per germline, CDR1 KGHSH and CDR2 LQKENI. The ends were cut back, 0 bases at V and 4 bases at J, with 6 bases in the middle. CDR3 DNA: TGTGCCAGCTCACCACCGGACTCAGAGACCCAGTACTTC. Translating it yields CASSPPDSETQYF.

This sequence joins TRBV30 and TRBJ2-1, with a possible D match to TRBD2 (6 bases). CDR3 length: 15 amino acids. Germline V gene data show CDR1 as GTSNPN and CDR2 as SVGIG (reference sequence). The V end lost 3 bases, the J end lost 1 base, and 13 bases lay between the germline ends. The CDR3 DNA reads as TGTGCCTGGAGCGCGGGCGGGGCGTCCTACAATGAGCAGTTCTTC. Protein: CAWSAGGASYNEQFF.

This sequence joins TRBV18 and TRBJ2-7, with 11 bases lining up with TRBD2. This CDR3 contains 15 residues. Germline loops: CDR1 KGHSH, CDR2 LQKENI. V lost 5 bases to trimming and J lost 4 bases; unmatched junction nucleotides: 7. CDR3 amino acids: CASSNQASGGYEQYF. The CDR3 nucleotides are TGTGCCAGCTCAAACCAAGCTAGCGGGGGGTACGAGCAGTACTTC.

The chain joins TRBV5-1 to TRBJ2-3, with D unresolved. The CDR3 is made up of 12 amino acids. CDR1 SGHRS and CDR2 YFSETQ come from the germline V gene. The V end was cut by 3 bases, the J end by 8 bases, with 10 bases between. The CDR3 sequence: CASSSTYGTQYF. CDR3 coding DNA: TGCGCCAGCAGCTCAACGTACGGTACGCAGTATTTT.

The chain couples TRBV28 to TRBJ2-5, with D perhaps matching TRBD1 (6 bases). The V end was cut by 4 bases, the J end by 3 bases, with 12 bases between. Germline V gives CDR1 MDHEN, CDR2 SYDVKM. This CDR3 has 14 amino acids. CDR3 in amino acids: CASSSVGQEETQYF. The CDR3 bases are TGTGCCAGCAGTTCCGTGGGACAAGAAGAGACCCAGTACTTC. The full variable domain, rest sourced from reference TRBV28 and TRBJ2-5, is DVKVTQSSRYLVKRTGEKVFLECVQDMDHENMFWYRQDPGLGLRLIYFSYDVKMKEKGDIPEGYSVSREKKERFSLILESASTNQTSMYLCASSSVGQEETQYFGPGTRLLVL.

The chain employs TRBV28 and TRBJ1-2; 8 nucleotides line up with TRBD1. V trimming: 6 bases; J trimming: 4 bases; junction bases outside the gene matches: 4. From germline, CDR1 is MDHEN and CDR2 SYDVKM. This CDR3 comprises 13 residues. The CDR3 protein is CASSRQGIYGYTF. DNA for the CDR3: TGTGCCAGCAGCCGACAGGGGATCTATGGCTACACCTTC.

V and J are TRBV6-1 and TRBJ2-7; D gene ambiguous. Germline V gives CDR1 MNHNS, CDR2 SASEGT. This CDR3 has 14 residues. Trimming removed 2 bases from V and 12 bases from J, with 20 bases in between. The CDR3 spells CASSEPPGPDFPYF. CDR3 bases: TGTGCCAGCAGTGAACCCCCGGGTCCTGATTTTCCGTACTTC.

This sequence joins TRBV14 and TRBJ2-3; D gene uncertain. Trimming took 4 bases from V and 4 from J, leaving 9 bases between them. The CDR3 extends over 13 amino acids. Looked up from germline, CDR1 is SGHDN and CDR2 is FVKESK. The DNA for the CDR3 is TGTGCCAGCAGCCCGCGACTGTCAGATACGCAGTATTTT. Amino acids: CASSPRLSDTQYF.

The rearrangement uses TRBV5-5 and TRBJ1-3, with unresolved D. Trimming cost V 4 bases and J 4 bases, with 9 bases left between them. Germline CDR1 is SGHKS and CDR2 is YYEKEE (reference sequence). The CDR3 consists of 13 residues. CDR3 residues: CASSHGTGNTIYF. CDR3 coding DNA: TGTGCCAGCAGCCACGGCACCGGAAACACCATATATTTT. The variable domain in full, completed from reference TRBV5-5 and TRBJ1-3, reads DAGVTQSPTHLIKTRGQQVTLRCSPISGHKSVSWYQQVLGQGPQFIFQYYEKEERGRGNFPDRFSARQFPNYSSELNVNALLLGDSALYLCASSHGTGNTIYFGEGSWLTVV.

The gene calls are TRBV5-4 and TRBJ2-5; 7 bases line up with TRBD2. Germline CDR1 reads SGHNT; CDR2 reads YYREEE (reference sequence). The V and J ends lost 4 bases and 4 bases, in that order; junction bases with no gene match: 10. The CDR3 covers 15 residues. The CDR3: CASSRGTAGVETQYF. As DNA, the CDR3 is TGTGCCAGCAGCAGAGGGACCGCGGGAGTAGAGACCCAGTACTTC.

V gene TRBV7-3 combines with J gene TRBJ2-3, with 7 bases fitting TRBD2. After removal of 2 bases from V and 1 base from J, the junction contained 12 bases not matched to a gene. Germline V gene data show CDR1 as SGHTA and CDR2 as FQGTGA. This CDR3 has 18 amino acids. The CDR3 coding sequence is TGTGCCAGCAGCTTACGGCCCCGGGGAGGGAGGGGCACAGATACGCAGTATTTT. Protein product: CASSLRPRGGRGTDTQYF.

The chain links TRBV19 to TRBJ2-3, with TRBD2 matching over 9 bases. Trimming at V came to 6 bases and at J to 3 bases, leaving 7 bases not matched to a gene. This CDR3 has 15 amino acids. Germline values: CDR1 LNHDA, CDR2 SQIVND (reference sequence). For the CDR3, the DNA is TGTGCCAGTAGAGTGACTAGCGGAAGAACAGATACGCAGTATTTT. Encoded protein: CASRVTSGRTDTQYF.

J is TRBJ2-6 and V is TRBV19, with TRBD1 matching 10 bases. With 6 bases clipped from V and 3 bases from J, the junction kept 5 bases outside the gene matches. The germline V gene encodes CDR1 LNHDA and CDR2 SQIVND (reference sequence). This CDR3 comprises 16 residues. The CDR3 spells CASSRQGAGGANVLTF. The CDR3 DNA reads TGTGCCAGTAGCCGACAGGGGGCAGGTGGGGCCAACGTCCTGACTTTC.

Written as DNA, the CDR3 is TGTGCCAGCAGCCCCGACAGGGTGGGAATCCAGTACTTC. As protein: CASSPDRVGIQYF. The V and J genes are TRBV7-3 and TRBJ2-5; TRBD1 matches 7 bases. The junction had 10 bases not matched to a gene; V was cut back by 5 bases and J by 10 bases. CDR3 length: 13 residues. The germline V gene has CDR1 SGHTA and CDR2 FQGTGA.

The V gene is TRBV19, the J gene TRBJ2-7; 7 bases match TRBD1. Per germline, CDR1 LNHDA and CDR2 SQIVND (reference sequence). Trimming cost V 4 bases and J 6 bases; bases outside gene matches: 9. The CDR3 contains 14 residues. CDR3 amino acids: CASSTQTGLGEQYF. The DNA of the CDR3 is TGTGCCAGTAGTACCCAGACAGGGTTGGGCGAGCAGTACTTC.

The chain has TRBV29-1 and TRBJ2-7; 7 bases match TRBD2. The CDR3 spans 12 residues. The ends lost 7 bases at V and 0 bases at J; junction bases unmatched: 3. The germline V gene has CDR1 SQVTM and CDR2 ANQGSEA. The DNA of the CDR3 is TGCAGCGGGGGGGACTACTCCTACGAGCAGTACTTC. Translated: CSGGDYSYEQYF.

For the CDR3, the DNA is TGCGCCAGCAGCATCCGACAGGCGGCCTACGAGCAGTACTTC. The encoded protein is CASSIRQAAYEQYF. The chain carries TRBV5-1 and TRBJ2-7; weak D call: TRBD1 (6 bases). Trimming left V 4 bases short and J 2 bases short, with 13 bases between. The length of the CDR3 is 14 residues. Per germline, CDR1 SGHRS and CDR2 YFSETQ.

The chain combines TRBV28 with TRBJ2-5; D is unclear. CDR1 MDHEN and CDR2 SYDVKM come from the germline V gene. The length of the CDR3 is 14 residues. V lost 4 bases to trimming and J lost 5 bases, with 14 bases between them. The CDR3 spells CASSSPPPGETQYF. CDR3 nucleotide sequence: TGTGCCAGCAGTTCCCCTCCGCCCGGGGAGACCCAGTACTTC.

The gene calls are TRBV7-2 and TRBJ2-3; D perhaps matches TRBD2 (5 bases). V gave up 1 base and J gave up 6 bases, with 8 bases separating them. The germline V gene has CDR1 SGHTA and CDR2 FQGNSA. The CDR3 spans 13 residues. The DNA of the CDR3 is TGTGCCAGCAGCTTAGGATGGAGGGATACGCAGTATTTT. This codes for CASSLGWRDTQYF.

The chain employs TRBV5-1 and TRBJ2-2, with TRBD2 matching 10 bases. Per the germline V gene, CDR1 is SGHRS and CDR2 is YFSETQ. The CDR3 length is 16 residues. V lost 4 bases, J lost 1 base, and 4 bases stayed unmatched. In DNA form, the CDR3 reads TGCGCCAGCAGCCTTCGGACTAGCGGGAACACCGGGGAGCTGTTTTTT. Translating gives CASSLRTSGNTGELFF.

This chain links TRBV19 with TRBJ1-2; TRBD1 is a possible D gene (5 bases). This CDR3 spans 16 amino acids. Germline assignment: CDR1 LNHDA and CDR2 SQIVND (reference sequence). The V end lost 3 bases, the J end lost 0 bases, and 14 bases lay between the germline ends. The CDR3 region is CASSMTATTANYGYTF. The CDR3 coding sequence is TGTGCCAGTAGTATGACAGCCACCACAGCTAACTATGGCTACACCTTC.

The chain couples TRBV7-8 to TRBJ2-1; either TRBD1 or TRBD2 may fit D (5 bases each). Per germline, CDR1 SGHVS and CDR2 FQNEAQ. Trimming stripped 3 bases from V and 5 bases from J, with 17 bases between. CDR3 size: 16 residues. CDR3 residues: CASSLGVGVWDNEQFF. The CDR3 region has the DNA TGTGCCAGCAGCTTGGGGGTCGGCGTGTGGGACAATGAGCAGTTCTTC.

The gene calls are TRBV29-1 and TRBJ2-1; D gene uncertain. Germline CDR1 reads SQVTM; CDR2 reads ANQGSEA. This CDR3 comprises 13 residues. The V gene lost 8 bases and the J gene lost 4 bases, with 15 bases spanning the gap. The CDR3 DNA reads as TGCAGCTTAATCATAAATATTTACAATGAGCAGTTCTTC. Translated: CSLIINIYNEQFF.